These T cell receptor beta chains were read from a single sample in a study of response to subunit inactivated influenza vaccine. TCRdb recomputed calls from the RT-PCR reads with MiXCR, one row per CDR3 protein. This table holds under 550,000 distinct CDR3 sequences, 7.5% to 8.5% found once. This sample comprised PBMCs from blood, obtained around 25 months after vaccination. These receptors were taken from a man aged 45 to 75 who received an inactivated influenza vaccine. CDR3s include the opening cysteine and the closing phenylalanine or tryptophan. Each record gives: V gene, clone size, J gene, D gene, CDR3 protein, CDR3 DNA. The D gene is left open where the match is weak. Rows may omit the clone size; those that give it use once, few, many or a size class.

TRBV20-1	few	TRBJ1-5	TRBD1	CSARADRASNQPQHF	TGCAGTGCTAGAGCCGACAGGGCCAGCAATCAGCCCCAGCATTTT
TRBV10-3	-	TRBJ2-7	-	CAISEGTPYEQYF	TGTGCCATCAGTGAAGGGACACCCTACGAGCAGTACTTC
TRBV12-3/TRBV12-4	many	TRBJ1-5	TRBD1	CASSFGTGGNQPQHF	TGTGCCAGCAGTTTTGGGACAGGGGGCAATCAGCCCCAGCATTTT
TRBV11-2	many	TRBJ2-1	-	CASSLGGETLKQFF	TGTGCCAGCAGCCTCGGGGGCGAGACCCTAAAGCAGTTCTTC
TRBV7-3	-	TRBJ1-2	-	CARSSEGHPGGNYGYTF	TGTGCCCGCAGCTCCGAGGGACACCCGGGCGGAAACTATGGCTACACCTTC
TRBV11-3	few	TRBJ2-2	-	CASSKTGIAGELFF	TGTGCCAGCAGCAAAACGGGGATAGCCGGGGAGCTGTTTTTT
TRBV4-3	-	TRBJ2-5	TRBD1	CASSQATRGRETQYF	TGCGCCAGCAGCCAAGCCACGAGGGGGCGAGAGACCCAGTACTTC
TRBV27	few	TRBJ2-2	TRBD1	CASSLLSPTGTTGELFF	TGTGCCAGCAGTTTATTATCCCCGACAGGGACCACCGGGGAGCTGTTTTTT
TRBV6-5	many	TRBJ2-5	TRBD2	CASSPVMTSGSLGETQYF	TGTGCCAGCAGTCCCGTGATGACTAGCGGGAGTTTAGGGGAGACCCAGTACTTC
TRBV7-9	-	TRBJ1-1	-	CASSPVVTEAFF	TGTGCCAGCAGCCCCGTCGTAACTGAAGCTTTCTTT
TRBV29-1	-	TRBJ2-7	-	CSVAAGWAYEQYF	TGCAGCGTTGCTGCGGGATGGGCCTACGAGCAGTACTTC
TRBV3-1	few	TRBJ2-1	TRBD1	CASSIRTGYNEQFF	TGTGCCAGCAGCATTCGGACAGGGTACAATGAGCAGTTCTTC
TRBV6-2/TRBV6-3	few	TRBJ2-3	-	CASHLNRLTDTQYF	TGTGCCAGCCACCTTAACAGGCTCACAGATACGCAGTATTTT
TRBV10-3	many	TRBJ2-4	-	CAISVGQHQNIQYF	TGTGCCATCAGCGTTGGACAGCACCAAAACATTCAGTACTTC
TRBV29-1	many	TRBJ1-3	-	CSVGSMGGNTIYF	TGCAGCGTGGGATCCATGGGTGGAAACACCATATATTTT